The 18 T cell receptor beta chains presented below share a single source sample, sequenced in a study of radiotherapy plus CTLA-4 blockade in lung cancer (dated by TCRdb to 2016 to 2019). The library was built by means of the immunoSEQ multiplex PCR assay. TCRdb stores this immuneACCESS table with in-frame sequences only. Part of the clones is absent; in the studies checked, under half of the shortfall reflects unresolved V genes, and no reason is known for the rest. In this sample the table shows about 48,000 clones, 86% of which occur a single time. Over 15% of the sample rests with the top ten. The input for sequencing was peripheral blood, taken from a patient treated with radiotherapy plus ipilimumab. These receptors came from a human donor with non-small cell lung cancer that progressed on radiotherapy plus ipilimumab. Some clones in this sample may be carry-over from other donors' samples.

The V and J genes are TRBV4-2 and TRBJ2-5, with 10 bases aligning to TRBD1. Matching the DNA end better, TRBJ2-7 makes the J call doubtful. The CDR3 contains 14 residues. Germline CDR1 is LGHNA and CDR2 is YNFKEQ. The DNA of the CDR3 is TGTGCCAGCAGCCCTCTTGGGGACAGGGGCGAGCAGTACTTC. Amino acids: CASSPLGDRGEQYF.

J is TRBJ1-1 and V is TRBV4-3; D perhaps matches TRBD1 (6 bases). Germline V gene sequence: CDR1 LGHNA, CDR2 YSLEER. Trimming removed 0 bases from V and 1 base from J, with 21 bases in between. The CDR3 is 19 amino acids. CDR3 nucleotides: TGCGCCAGCAGCCAAGATCGATGGGACACCCCCAACTGGAACACTGAAGCTTTCTTT. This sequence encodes CASSQDRWDTPNWNTEAFF.

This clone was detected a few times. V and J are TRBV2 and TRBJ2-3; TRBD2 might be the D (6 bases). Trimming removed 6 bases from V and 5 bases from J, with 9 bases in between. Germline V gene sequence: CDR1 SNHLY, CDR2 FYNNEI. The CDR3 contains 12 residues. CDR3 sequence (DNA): TGTGCCAGCAGCTCCGGGGGAGATACGCAGTATTTT. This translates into CASSSGGDTQYF.

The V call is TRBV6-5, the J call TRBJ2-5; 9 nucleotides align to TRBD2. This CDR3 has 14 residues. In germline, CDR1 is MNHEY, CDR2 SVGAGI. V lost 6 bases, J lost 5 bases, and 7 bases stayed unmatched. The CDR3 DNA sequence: TGTGCCAGCAGGAGTTTAGCGGGGGTGGAGACCCAGTACTTC. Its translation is CASRSLAGVETQYF.

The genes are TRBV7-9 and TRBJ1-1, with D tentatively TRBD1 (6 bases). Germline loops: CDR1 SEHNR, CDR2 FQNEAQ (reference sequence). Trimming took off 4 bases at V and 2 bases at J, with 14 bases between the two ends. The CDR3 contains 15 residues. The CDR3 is CASSSPGTLNTEAFF. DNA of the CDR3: TGTGCCAGCAGCTCCCCCGGGACACTTAACACTGAAGCTTTCTTT.

This CDR3 reads CASSVRQGAFEQFF. DNA of the CDR3: TGTGCCAGCAGCGTCAGACAGGGGGCGTTTGAGCAGTTCTTC. The chain uses TRBV9 and TRBJ2-1, with 10 bases fitting TRBD1. CDR3 length equals 14 residues. Trimming at V came to 2 bases and at J to 9 bases, leaving 5 bases not matched to a gene. Germline CDR1 and CDR2: SGDLS and YYNGEE. Supplemented by reference TRBV9 and TRBJ2-1, the full variable domain reads DSGVTQTPKHLITATGQRVTLRCSPRSGDLSVYWYQQSLDQGLQFLIQYYNGEERAKGNILERFSAQQFPDLHSELNLSSLELGDSALYFCASSVRQGAFEQFFGPGTRLTVL.

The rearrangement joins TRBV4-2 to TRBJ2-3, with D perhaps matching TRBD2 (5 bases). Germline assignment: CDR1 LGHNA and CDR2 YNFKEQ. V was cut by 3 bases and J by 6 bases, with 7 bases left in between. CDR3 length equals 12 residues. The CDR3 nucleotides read TGTGCCAGCAGCCAGGAGCGGGATACGCAGTATTTT. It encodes CASSQERDTQYF.

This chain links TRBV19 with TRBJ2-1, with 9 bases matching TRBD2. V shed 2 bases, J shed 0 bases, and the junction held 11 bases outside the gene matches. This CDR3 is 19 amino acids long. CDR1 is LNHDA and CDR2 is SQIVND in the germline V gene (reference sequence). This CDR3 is CASSIRASGAISSYNEQFF. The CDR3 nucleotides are TGTGCCAGTAGTATAAGGGCTAGCGGGGCGATTAGCTCCTACAATGAGCAGTTCTTC.

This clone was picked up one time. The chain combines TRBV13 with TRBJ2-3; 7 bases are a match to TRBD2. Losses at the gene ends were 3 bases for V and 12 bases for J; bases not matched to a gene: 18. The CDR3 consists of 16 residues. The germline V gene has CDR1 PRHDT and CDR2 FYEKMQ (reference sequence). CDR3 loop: CASSFSQTSLPGTQYF. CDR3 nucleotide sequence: TGTGCCAGCAGCTTCTCTCAGACTAGCCTCCCGGGCACACAGTATTTT.

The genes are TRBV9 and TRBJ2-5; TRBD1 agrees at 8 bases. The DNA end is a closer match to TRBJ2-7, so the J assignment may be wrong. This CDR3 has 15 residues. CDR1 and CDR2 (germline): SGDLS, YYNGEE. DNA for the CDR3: TGTGCCAGCAGCGGTACAGGGGGAAGACCCTACGAGCAGTACTTC. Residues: CASSGTGGRPYEQYF.

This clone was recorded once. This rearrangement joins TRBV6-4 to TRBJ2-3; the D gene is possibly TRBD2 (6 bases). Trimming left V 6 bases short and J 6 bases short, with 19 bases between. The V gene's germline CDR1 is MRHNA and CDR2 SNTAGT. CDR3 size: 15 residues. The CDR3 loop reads CASSETSDPSDTQYF. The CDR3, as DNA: TGTGCCAGCAGCGAGACTAGTGACCCCTCGGATACGCAGTATTTT.

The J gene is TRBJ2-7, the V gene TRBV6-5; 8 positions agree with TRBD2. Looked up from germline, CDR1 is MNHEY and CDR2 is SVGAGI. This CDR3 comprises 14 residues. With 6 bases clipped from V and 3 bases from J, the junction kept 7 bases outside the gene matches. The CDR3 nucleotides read TGTGCCAGCAGGGTCTCGGGGACTAGCTACGAGCAGTACTTC. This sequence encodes CASRVSGTSYEQYF.

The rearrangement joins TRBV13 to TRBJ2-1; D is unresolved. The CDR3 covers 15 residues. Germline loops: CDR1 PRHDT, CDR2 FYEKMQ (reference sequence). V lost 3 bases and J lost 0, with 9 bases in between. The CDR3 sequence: CASSFSRSSYNEQFF. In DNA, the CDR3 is TGTGCCAGCAGCTTCTCTCGGAGCTCCTACAATGAGCAGTTCTTC.

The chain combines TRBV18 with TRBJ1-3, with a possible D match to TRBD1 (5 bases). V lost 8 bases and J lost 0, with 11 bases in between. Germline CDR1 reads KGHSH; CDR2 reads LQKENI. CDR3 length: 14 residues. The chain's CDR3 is CASATGDSGNTIYF. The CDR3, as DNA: TGTGCCAGCGCCACAGGAGACTCTGGAAACACCATATATTTT.

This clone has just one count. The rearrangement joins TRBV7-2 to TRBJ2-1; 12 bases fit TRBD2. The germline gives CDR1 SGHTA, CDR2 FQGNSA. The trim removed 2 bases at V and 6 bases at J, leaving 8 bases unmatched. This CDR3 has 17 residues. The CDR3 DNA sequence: TGTGCCAGCAGCTTAATAAATCTAGCGGGAGGGGGCAATGAGCAGTTCTTC. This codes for CASSLINLAGGGNEQFF.

This CDR3 is CASKVHGRGYEQYF. CDR3 bases: TGTGCCAGCAAGGTCCACGGAAGGGGGTACGAGCAGTACTTC. This rearrangement joins TRBV6-1 to TRBJ2-5; D is perhaps TRBD1 (6 bases). The DNA end lines up better with TRBJ2-7; the J call may be wrong. Germline loops: CDR1 MNHNS, CDR2 SASEGT. The CDR3 totals 14 residues.

The CDR3 sequence: CASSPGQRGEKLFF. Here the CDR3 DNA reads TGTGCCAGCAGCCCCGGACAGAGAGGTGAAAAACTGTTTTTT. The chain recombines TRBV5-6 with TRBJ1-4; TRBD1 might be the D (6 bases). Deletions cut 4 bases from V and 7 bases from J, with 14 bases between. The germline gives CDR1 SGHDT, CDR2 YYEEEE. This CDR3 contains 14 residues.

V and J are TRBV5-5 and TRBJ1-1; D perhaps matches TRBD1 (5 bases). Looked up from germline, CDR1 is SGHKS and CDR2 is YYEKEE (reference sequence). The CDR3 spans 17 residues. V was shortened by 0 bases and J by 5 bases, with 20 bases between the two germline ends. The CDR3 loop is CASSLVFGGAGGTEAFF. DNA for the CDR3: TGTGCCAGCAGCTTGGTTTTCGGAGGGGCGGGGGGGACTGAAGCTTTCTTT.